The text below deals with one TCR beta chain. This entry comes from a study of cytomegalovirus exposure and HLA in healthy donors. PCR used 60 Vbeta primers and 13 Jbeta primers. Data came from immunoSEQ multiplex PCR; TCRdb stores just in-frame clones and leaves some out. Among some 150,000 clones, roughly 79% were seen once, and the ten largest hold approximately 1.1%. The clonotype comes from a male donor in good health and CMV-seronegative. The specimen was PBMCs.

The CDR3, as DNA: TGTGCCAGCTCTGGCTCAGGGACCGGGGAGCTGTTTTTT. It translates to CASSGSGTGELFF. The J gene is TRBJ2-2, the V gene TRBV18; D is possibly TRBD1 (5 bases). This CDR3 has 13 residues. Germline V gene lookup returns CDR1 KGHSH and CDR2 LQKENI. The V end lost 6 bases, the J end lost 5 bases, and 10 bases lay between the germline ends. The complete variable domain, with remaining parts taken from reference TRBV18 and TRBJ2-2, reads NAGVMQNPRHLVRRRGQEARLRCSPMKGHSHVYWYRQLPEEGLKFMVYLQKENIIDESGMPKERFSAEFPKEGPSILRIQQVVRGDSAAYFCASSGSGTGELFFGEGSRLTVL.